The present T cell receptor (beta chain) was sequenced within a study of cytomegalovirus exposure and HLA in healthy donors. Points from the study as a whole: Segments of the TCR beta V type were, in most cases, productive about 90% or about 30% of the time in an earlier analysis.

V lost 1 base, J lost 6 bases, and 14 bases lay in between. The CDR3 has 15 residues. CDR1 SNHLY and CDR2 FYNNEI come from the germline V gene. On this clone itself: Its specificity is not known.

The primer mix had 60 Vbeta and 13 Jbeta primers. TCRdb's copy holds only in-frame clones and misses some; the assay was immunoSEQ multiplex PCR. The table has under 90,000 clones, 70% to 80% seen once; the top ten hold 3% to 3.5%. Sequencing was carried out using PBMCs. The V gene is TRBV2, the J gene TRBJ2-3, with D possibly being TRBD1 (6 bases). The sequence came from a man aged 35 to 55 in good health and CMV-seronegative. The CDR3 region has the DNA TGTGCCAGCAGTGAAGGGACAGCCACGGGGGATACGCAGTATTTT. This codes for CASSEGTATGDTQYF.